The rows below give T cell receptor beta chains drawn from one sample of a study of cytomegalovirus exposure and HLA in healthy donors. TCRdb's table, derived via immunoSEQ multiplex PCR, lists solely in-frame clones and lacks some. The table shows tens of thousands of clones, with around three fifths occurring only once. The sequenced sample was PBMCs. These receptors came from a woman aged 40 to 49 in good health and CMV-seropositive. Both conserved end residues are part of each CDR3. A D gene is named only where the DNA matches it firmly. Size is stated for part of the rows, as once, few or many counts, or as a class when the clone is expanded.

size: NA; V: TRBV7-6; D: TRBD2; J: TRBJ2-2; DNA: TGTGCCAGCAGCTTATCGGCGGGAGGGAACACCGGGGAGCTGTTTTTT; CDR3: CASSLSAGGNTGELFF
size: few; V: TRBV15; D: TRBD2; J: TRBJ2-5; DNA: TGTGCCACCAGCAGAGGGTCGCTAGCGGGAGAGGAGACCCAGTACTTC; CDR3: CATSRGSLAGEETQYF
size: NA; V: TRBV19; D: TRBD1; J: TRBJ2-1; DNA: TGTGCCAGTAGTGTTCCTCGACAGGGGATAGCGTTCTTC; CDR3: CASSVPRQGIAFF
size: NA; V: TRBV28; D: NA; J: TRBJ1-1; DNA: TGTGCCAGCAGCGGGACAATTGAAGCTTTCTTT; CDR3: CASSGTIEAFF
size: NA; V: TRBV5-1; D: NA; J: TRBJ2-6; DNA: TGCGCCAGCAGCTTGCAACAGGTCTCTGGGGCCAACGTCCTGACTTTC; CDR3: CASSLQQVSGANVLTF
size: NA; V: TRBV19; D: NA; J: TRBJ1-5; DNA: TGTGCCAGTTCCACAATACAGGGTTGGGATCAGCCCCAGCATTTT; CDR3: CASSTIQGWDQPQHF
size: NA; V: TRBV28; D: NA; J: TRBJ1-2; DNA: TGTGCCAGCAGGAAAAATCGTCGGGGAGGCTACACCTTC; CDR3: CASRKNRRGGYTF
size: few; V: TRBV18; D: NA; J: TRBJ1-2; DNA: TGTGCCAGCTCACCCGACCGGGGTCGGAATGGCTACACCTTC; CDR3: CASSPDRGRNGYTF
size: NA; V: TRBV27; D: NA; J: TRBJ1-6; DNA: TGTGCCAGCAGAGTCTCGGTTCTCGATAATTCACCCCTCCACTTT; CDR3: CASRVSVLDNSPLHF
size: NA; V: TRBV2; D: TRBD1; J: TRBJ1-4; DNA: TGTGCCAGCAGTGCGCCGGGACAGTGGGAAAAACTGTTTTTT; CDR3: CASSAPGQWEKLFF
size: NA; V: TRBV18; D: NA; J: TRBJ2-3; DNA: TGTGCCAGCTCACCGGCCTCAAGATCCACAGATACGCAGTATTTT; CDR3: CASSPASRSTDTQYF
size: few; V: TRBV18; D: TRBD1; J: TRBJ1-1; DNA: TGTGCCAGCTCACTCGACAGGGGGACTGAAGCTTTCTTT; CDR3: CASSLDRGTEAFF
size: NA; V: TRBV2; D: NA; J: TRBJ2-7; DNA: TGTGCCAGCAGCAGGGACATATCCTACGAGCAGTACTTC; CDR3: CASSRDISYEQYF
size: NA; V: TRBV25-1; D: TRBD2; J: TRBJ2-7; DNA: TGTGCCAGCAGTTCGGGACTAGCAAAAATAGAGCAGTACTTC; CDR3: CASSSGLAKIEQYF
size: NA; V: TRBV10-3; D: TRBD1; J: TRBJ1-2; DNA: TGTGCCATCAGTGGCCGGACAGGAGATTACACCTTC; CDR3: CAISGRTGDYTF
size: NA; V: TRBV5-8; D: NA; J: TRBJ2-7; DNA: TGTGCCAGCAGCTTGGTCATCTACGAGCAGTACTTC; CDR3: CASSLVIYEQYF
size: NA; V: TRBV7-9; D: NA; J: TRBJ2-7; DNA: TGTGCCAGCAGCGGCGGGGAAGCGCGAGAGCAGTACTTC; CDR3: CASSGGEAREQYF
size: few; V: TRBV7-2; D: TRBD2; J: TRBJ2-5; DNA: TGTGCCAGCAGCTTGTGGGAGGGTCAAGAGACCCAGTACTTC; CDR3: CASSLWEGQETQYF
size: once; V: TRBV13; D: TRBD2; J: TRBJ2-2; DNA: TGTGCCAGCAGCCCGCGCGCACTACTAGCGGGAGGGCCGGACACCGGGGAGCTGTTTTTT; CDR3: CASSPRALLAGGPDTGELFF
size: NA; V: TRBV5-5; D: NA; J: TRBJ1-2; DNA: TGTGCCAGCAGCCTGGACCGGGATGGCTACACCTTC; CDR3: CASSLDRDGYTF
size: NA; V: TRBV15; D: TRBD1; J: TRBJ2-7; DNA: TGTGCCACCAGCACGGGACAGGGATCCTACGAGCAGTACTTC; CDR3: CATSTGQGSYEQYF
size: NA; V: TRBV7-6; D: TRBD1; J: TRBJ1-6; DNA: TGTGCCAGCAGCTTACTCCCCCCAGGACAGGACTATAATTCACCCCTCCACTTT; CDR3: CASSLLPPGQDYNSPLHF
size: NA; V: TRBV27; D: NA; J: TRBJ1-1; DNA: TGTGCCAGCAGGTTCAACAGGGACACTGAAGCTTTCTTT; CDR3: CASRFNRDTEAFF
size: NA; V: TRBV19; D: TRBD1; J: TRBJ1-5; DNA: TGTGCCAGTAGCCACAGGGGAGACTATAGCAATCAGCCCCAGCATTTT; CDR3: CASSHRGDYSNQPQHF